This T cell receptor (beta chain) was recovered during a study of cytomegalovirus exposure and HLA in healthy donors. It was with 60 Vbeta and 13 Jbeta primers that the PCR ran. Only in-frame clones appear in the TCRdb table, and some are missing; sequencing was by immunoSEQ multiplex PCR. The sample gives a few hundred thousand clones, about 87% of which show up once; roughly 2.3% is in the top ten. CDR1 and CDR2 (germline): SEHNR, FQNEAQ (reference sequence). V lost 5 bases, J lost 4 bases, and 9 bases stayed unmatched. There are 16 residues in the CDR3. The chain couples TRBV7-9 to TRBJ2-1, with 9 bases that match TRBD1. This receptor was taken from a woman between 18 and 29 years old in good health and CMV-seronegative. Sequencing was carried out using PBMCs. The CDR3 is CASSETPTGGYNEQFF. The CDR3 DNA reads TGTGCCAGCAGCGAAACCCCGACAGGGGGATACAATGAGCAGTTCTTC. Full variable domain (remainder filled in from reference TRBV7-9 and TRBJ2-1): DTGVSQNPRHKITKRGQNVTFRCDPISEHNRLYWYRQTLGQGPEFLTYFQNEAQLEKSRLLSDRFSAERPKGSFSTLEIQRTEQGDSAMYLCASSETPTGGYNEQFFGPGTRLTVL.